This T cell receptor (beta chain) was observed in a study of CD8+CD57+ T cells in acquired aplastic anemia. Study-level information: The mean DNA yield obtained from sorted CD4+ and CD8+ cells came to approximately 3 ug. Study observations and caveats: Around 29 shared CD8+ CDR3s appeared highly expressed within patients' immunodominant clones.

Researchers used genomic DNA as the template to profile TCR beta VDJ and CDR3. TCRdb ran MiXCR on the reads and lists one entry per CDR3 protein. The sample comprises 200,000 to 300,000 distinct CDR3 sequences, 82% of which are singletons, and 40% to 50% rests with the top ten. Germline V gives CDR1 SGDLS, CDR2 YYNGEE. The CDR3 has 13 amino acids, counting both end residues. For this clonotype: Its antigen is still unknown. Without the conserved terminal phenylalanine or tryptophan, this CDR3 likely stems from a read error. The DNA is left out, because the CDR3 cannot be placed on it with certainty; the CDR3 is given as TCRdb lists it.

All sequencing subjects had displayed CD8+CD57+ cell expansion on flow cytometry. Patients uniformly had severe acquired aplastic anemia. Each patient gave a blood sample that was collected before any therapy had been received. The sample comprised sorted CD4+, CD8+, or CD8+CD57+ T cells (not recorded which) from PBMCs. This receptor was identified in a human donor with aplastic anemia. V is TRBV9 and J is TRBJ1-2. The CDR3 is CASSEGSDTQYIV.